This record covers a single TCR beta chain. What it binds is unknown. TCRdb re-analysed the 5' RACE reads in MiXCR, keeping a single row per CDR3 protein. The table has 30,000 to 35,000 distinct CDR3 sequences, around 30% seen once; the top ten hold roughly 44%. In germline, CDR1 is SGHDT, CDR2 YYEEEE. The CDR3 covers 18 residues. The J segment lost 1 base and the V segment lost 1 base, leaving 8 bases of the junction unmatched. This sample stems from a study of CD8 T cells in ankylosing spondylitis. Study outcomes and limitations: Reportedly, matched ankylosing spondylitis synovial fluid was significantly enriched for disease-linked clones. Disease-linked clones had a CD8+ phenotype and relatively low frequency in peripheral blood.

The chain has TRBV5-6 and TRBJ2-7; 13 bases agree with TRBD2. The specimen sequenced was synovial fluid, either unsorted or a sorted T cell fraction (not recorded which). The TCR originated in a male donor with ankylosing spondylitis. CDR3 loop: CASSLKLAGGPGSYEQYF. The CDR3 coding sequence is TGTGCCAGCAGCTTGAAACTAGCGGGAGGGCCGGGGTCCTACGAGCAGTACTTC.